The next 13 T cell receptor beta chains were all read from a single sample in a study of blood T cells in healthy people across ages. For the second PCR, which ran for 7 to 11 cycles, a sample-barcoded 5' primer and a J-beta primer mix were used. Each CDR3 protein is one row after TCRdb ran MiXCR on the 5' RACE reads. The data contain 850,000 to 1,100,000 distinct CDR3 sequences, around two fifths of them singletons. Sequenced: blood. These receptors were collected from a man in his late teens or twenties in good health.

V and J are TRBV2 and TRBJ1-1; no clear D. This CDR3 comprises 14 residues. From germline, CDR1 is SNHLY and CDR2 FYNNEI. Trimming left V 0 bases short and J 5 bases short, with 10 bases between. CDR3 sequence reads: CASSEAIGVTEAFF. The CDR3 nucleotides read TGTGCCAGCAGTGAAGCGATCGGGGTGACTGAAGCTTTCTTT. The variable domain in full, completed from reference TRBV2 and TRBJ1-1, reads EPEVTQTPSHQVTQMGQEVILRCVPISNHLYFYWYRQILGQKVEFLVSFYNNEISEKSEIFDDQFSVERPDGSNFTLKIRSTKLEDSAMYFCASSEAIGVTEAFFGQGTRLTVV.

The chain couples TRBV7-9 to TRBJ2-1, with 10 bases fitting TRBD2. V dropped 2 bases and J dropped 5; count of bases not matched to a gene: 3. The V gene's germline CDR1 is SEHNR and CDR2 FQNEAQ (reference sequence). This CDR3 contains 15 residues. The CDR3 reads CASSLMSGGDNEQFF. The CDR3 region has the DNA TGTGCCAGCAGCTTAATGAGCGGGGGGGACAATGAGCAGTTCTTC.

The rearrangement links TRBV7-9 to TRBJ2-1; 9 bases are a match to TRBD1. This CDR3 comprises 15 residues. The V gene end was trimmed by 5 bases and the J gene end by 6 bases; junction bases not matched to a gene: 8. The V gene's germline CDR1 is SEHNR and CDR2 FQNEAQ (reference sequence). This chain's CDR3 is CASSTSGTGSNEQFF. CDR3 DNA sequence: TGTGCCAGCAGCACCTCCGGGACAGGGTCCAATGAGCAGTTCTTC.

This chain connects TRBV12-3 or TRBV12-4 to TRBJ2-7, with 8 bases lining up with TRBD1. CDR3 length: 15 amino acids. Trimming removed 2 bases from V and 7 bases from J; junction bases left unmatched: 10. CDR3 amino acids: CASSLLGQGREEQYF. The CDR3 DNA reads TGTGCCAGCAGTTTATTAGGACAGGGAAGGGAGGAGCAGTACTTC.

V usage is TRBV10-2 and J usage is TRBJ2-1; TRBD2 is a possible D gene (5 bases). This CDR3 is built from 14 residues. Looked up from germline, CDR1 is WSHSY and CDR2 is SAAADI. V lost 8 bases, J lost 0 bases, and 11 bases lay in between. The CDR3 reads CASLAASSYNEQFF. The CDR3 DNA is TGCGCCAGCCTAGCCGCAAGCTCCTACAATGAGCAGTTCTTC.

This clonotype was found once. J is TRBJ1-1 and V is TRBV5-1; D may be TRBD1 (6 bases). The germline V gene has CDR1 SGHRS and CDR2 YFSETQ. CDR3 size: 18 residues. V was cut by 4 bases and J by 0 bases, with 22 bases left in between. DNA of the CDR3: TGCGCCAGCAGCAGATCGCTCCGGGACATATTAATGAACACTGAAGCTTTCTTT. This translates into CASSRSLRDILMNTEAFF.

This clonotype was observed a handful of times. The chain employs TRBV4-1 and TRBJ1-1; D might be TRBD1 (5 bases). Germline V gene sequence: CDR1 MGHRA, CDR2 YSYEKL. Trimming took off 3 bases at V and 3 bases at J, with 20 bases between the two ends. The CDR3 extends over 17 amino acids. The CDR3: CASSQQPLGGSDTEAFF. CDR3 nucleotide sequence: TGCGCCAGCAGCCAGCAGCCCCTGGGGGGTTCCGACACTGAAGCTTTCTTT.

This clonotype has just one count. The rearrangement uses TRBV20-1 and TRBJ1-1; a weak D match, TRBD1 (5 bases). Germline CDR1 is DFQATT and CDR2 is SNEGSKA (reference sequence). V shed 4 bases and J shed 0 bases, with 15 bases lying between them. This CDR3 is 15 amino acids long. DNA for the CDR3: TGCAGTGCTATCCGGGCAGGGCGTCTGAACACTGAAGCTTTCTTT. This translates into CSAIRAGRLNTEAFF.

V gene TRBV27 combines with J gene TRBJ1-5, with TRBD1 matching 9 bases. The CDR3 runs to 17 residues. The V gene end was trimmed by 5 bases and the J gene end by 7 bases; junction bases not matched to a gene: 15. From germline, CDR1 is MNHEY and CDR2 SMNVEV (reference sequence). CDR3 nucleotide sequence: TGTGCCAGCAGTCCCTTAGAGGACAGGGGAGGAAGCCAGCCCCAGCATTTT. It yields the protein CASSPLEDRGGSQPQHF.

This clonotype was observed a few times. The gene calls are TRBV4-3 and TRBJ1-1, with D hard to call. V lost 2 bases and J lost 3, with 16 bases in between. CDR3 length equals 16 residues. Germline V gene sequence: CDR1 LGHNA, CDR2 YSLEER. CDR3 sequence (DNA): TGCGCCAGCAGCCAATGGGAAGCGGCTAGCGACACTGAAGCTTTCTTT. Encoded protein: CASSQWEAASDTEAFF.

Concerning this clonotype: The junction and the germline gene differ at one end; a read error may be behind it. The chain couples TRBV20-1 to TRBJ2-1, with a tentative D call TRBD1 (5 bases). The CDR3 runs to 15 residues. CDR1 is DFQATT and CDR2 is SNEGSKA in the germline V gene (reference sequence). CDR3 nucleotide sequence: TGCAGTGCTGGAGATACCAGGGTCGCCTACAATGAGCAGTTCTTC. Translation gives CSAGDTRVAYNEQFF.

The gene calls are TRBV20-1 and TRBJ2-4, with 10 bases aligning to TRBD2. The CDR3 sequence is 15 residues long. Germline-derived CDR1 and CDR2 are DFQATT and SNEGSKA (reference sequence). V lost 6 bases to trimming and J lost 0 bases; unmatched junction nucleotides: 5. The CDR3 bases are TGCAGTGCAACCTCTAGCGGGGGAGCCAAAAACATTCAGTACTTC. It encodes CSATSSGGAKNIQYF.

The J gene is TRBJ1-1, the V gene TRBV20-1; TRBD1 is a possible D gene (5 bases). Germline V lookup: CDR1 DFQATT, CDR2 SNEGSKA (reference sequence). V dropped 0 bases and J dropped 7 bases, with 15 bases sitting between them. This CDR3 is 14 amino acids long. DNA of the CDR3: TGCAGTGCTAGAGATAGGGGATTAAACGATGAAGCTTTCTTT. This codes for CSARDRGLNDEAFF.